The clone carrying this TCR beta chain has at least ten counts. The antigen is undetermined. The entry originates in a study of blood T cells in healthy people across ages. Broader study findings: Higher diversity and more naive CD4+ cells were features of long-lived donors, compared to aged donors.

The V gene's germline CDR1 is WSHSY and CDR2 SAAADI. V was pared by 7 bases and J by 2 bases, with 1 base of the junction left unmatched. The CDR3 runs to 13 residues. Primed by a sample-barcoded 5' primer and a J-beta primer mix, a second PCR proceeded for roughly 7 to 12 cycles. Each cDNA molecule carried a tag from a template-switch adaptor that contained 12 random nucleotides. TCRdb re-analysed the 5' RACE reads in MiXCR, keeping a single row per CDR3 protein. The sample records 650,000 or so distinct CDR3 sequences, 45% to 60% being singletons. The chain links TRBV10-2 to TRBJ2-1, with 8 bases lining up with TRBD2. This TCR derives from a woman older than 75 in good health. The sequenced sample consisted of blood. CDR3 amino acids: CASKRETYNEQFF. CDR3 DNA: TGCGCCAGCAAGCGGGAGACCTACAATGAGCAGTTCTTC.